Following are 24 T cell receptor beta chains from one sample sequenced in a study of PD-L1 blockade in urothelial cancer. Data came from immunoSEQ multiplex PCR; TCRdb stores just in-frame clones and leaves some out. The sample consists of 35,000 to 40,000 clones, 75% to 85% of them appearing once. Noted time point: pretreatment peripheral blood. The material sequenced was PBMCs, taken around atezolizumab (anti-PD-L1) treatment. These TCRs come from a man aged 55 to 69 with urothelial cancer.

This chain uses TRBV5-8 with TRBJ1-3, with D tentatively TRBD1 (5 bases). Germline V gene lookup returns CDR1 SGHTS and CDR2 YDEGEE. Trimming took 3 bases from V and 0 from J, leaving 19 bases between them. This CDR3 region has 18 residues. CDR3 protein: CASSSLLMGLSSGNTIYF. CDR3 in DNA: TGTGCCAGCAGCTCACTACTAATGGGACTAAGCTCTGGAAACACCATATATTTT. Looking up the rest from reference TRBV5-8 and TRBJ1-3 gives the full variable domain: EAGVTQSPTHLIKTRGQQATLRCSPISGHTSVYWYQQALGLGLQFLLWYDEGEERNRGNFPPRFSGRQFPNYSSELNVNALELEDSALYLCASSSLLMGLSSGNTIYFGEGSWLTVV.

The chain uses TRBV5-6 and TRBJ1-2, with 11 bases aligning to TRBD1. Per the germline V gene, CDR1 is SGHDT and CDR2 is YYEEEE. The junction had 7 bases not matched to a gene; V was cut back by 3 bases and J by 0 bases. This CDR3 has 17 residues. CDR3 nucleotide sequence: TGTGCCAGCAGCTCCCCGGACAGGGGGCTAGCTAACTATGGCTACACCTTC. It yields the protein CASSSPDRGLANYGYTF. The full variable domain, rest sourced from reference TRBV5-6 and TRBJ1-2, is DAGVTQSPTHLIKTRGQQVTLRCSPKSGHDTVSWYQQALGQGPQFIFQYYEEEERQRGNFPDRFSGHQFPNYSSELNVNALLLGDSALYLCASSSPDRGLANYGYTFGSGTRLTVV.

The chain has TRBV19 and TRBJ1-3; D gene unclear. Germline assignment: CDR1 LNHDA and CDR2 SQIVND (reference sequence). The CDR3 totals 13 residues. V lost 7 bases and J 1 base, leaving 8 bases between the germline ends. For the CDR3, the DNA is TGTGCCAGTACTCTTTCGTCTGGAAACACCATATATTTT. Translation: CASTLSSGNTIYF.

J is TRBJ2-3 and V is TRBV28; D may be TRBD1 (5 bases). The V gene lost 3 bases and the J gene lost 1 base, with 11 bases spanning the gap. This CDR3 comprises 15 residues. Germline-derived CDR1 and CDR2 are MDHEN and SYDVKM. Here the CDR3 reads CASSFPRAGTDTQYF. The DNA for the CDR3 is TGTGCCAGCAGTTTTCCCAGGGCTGGCACAGATACGCAGTATTTT.

This chain uses TRBV5-1 with TRBJ2-1, with 7 bases that match TRBD1. The CDR3 has 13 residues. Germline CDR1 reads SGHRS; CDR2 reads YFSETQ. Trimming cost V 6 bases and J 1 base; bases outside gene matches: 1. The DNA of the CDR3 is TGCGCCAGCAAACAGGGGTCCTACAATGAGCAGTTCTTC. This sequence encodes CASKQGSYNEQFF.

The genes are TRBV5-1 and TRBJ2-3; 8 bases fit TRBD1. V shed 6 bases, J shed 6 bases, and the junction held 9 bases outside the gene matches. The CDR3 spans 14 residues. Germline V gene sequence: CDR1 SGHRS, CDR2 YFSETQ. The CDR3 coding sequence is TGCGCCAGCACCCCGGACAGGGCCACGGATACGCAGTATTTT. It yields the protein CASTPDRATDTQYF.

The chain couples TRBV6-1 to TRBJ2-1; 9 positions agree with TRBD1. Trimming at V came to 4 bases and at J to 6 bases, leaving 4 bases not matched to a gene. CDR1 and CDR2 from the germline V gene are MNHNS and SASEGT. The CDR3 sequence is 14 residues long. In DNA form, the CDR3 reads TGTGCCAGCAGTGGGGACAGGGAGTCCAATGAGCAGTTCTTC. Protein product: CASSGDRESNEQFF.

The chain recombines TRBV19 with TRBJ1-5; 7 positions agree with TRBD1. Germline trimming cut 5 bases from V and 1 base from J; bases unmatched to any gene: 5. Per germline, CDR1 LNHDA and CDR2 SQIVND (reference sequence). The CDR3 has 15 residues. DNA for the CDR3: TGTGCCAGTAGTTTCACAGGGGCGAGCAATCAGCCCCAGCATTTT. Encoded protein: CASSFTGASNQPQHF. The full variable domain, rest sourced from reference TRBV19 and TRBJ1-5, is DGGITQSPKYLFRKEGQNVTLSCEQNLNHDAMYWYRQDPGQGLRLIYYSQIVNDFQKGDIAEGYSVSREKKESFPLTVTSAQKNPTAFYLCASSFTGASNQPQHFGDGTRLSIL.

Only a few counts were recorded for this clone. This chain uses TRBV28 with TRBJ1-6; the D is unclear. The V end was cut by 8 bases, the J end by 2 bases, with 7 bases between. Germline CDR1 and CDR2: MDHEN and SYDVKM. The CDR3 extends over 13 amino acids. CDR3 protein: CASGRAYNSPLHF. CDR3 bases: TGTGCCAGCGGGAGGGCCTATAATTCACCCCTCCACTTT.

As to this clone: Additional DNA sequences in this sample encode the identical CDR3. This chain joins TRBV28 and TRBJ2-1; 9 bases align to TRBD1. Trimming took 6 bases from V and 3 from J; bases not matched to a gene: 3. Germline CDR1 is MDHEN and CDR2 is SYDVKM. The CDR3 totals 14 residues. CDR3 in DNA: TGTGCCAGCAGGACGGACAGGGGCTACAATGAGCAGTTCTTC. Its translation is CASRTDRGYNEQFF.

The chain recombines TRBV6-1 with TRBJ1-2; 8 bases are shared with TRBD1. Trimming at V came to 7 bases and at J to 4 bases, leaving 11 bases not matched to a gene. This CDR3 has 15 amino acids. Per germline, CDR1 MNHNS and CDR2 SASEGT. The chain's CDR3 is CASIPGDRKIYGYTF. As DNA, the CDR3 is TGTGCCAGCATACCCGGGGACAGGAAAATCTATGGCTACACCTTC.

The chain employs TRBV30 and TRBJ2-3; 8 bases are shared with TRBD2. Germline V gene data show CDR1 as GTSNPN and CDR2 as SVGIG (reference sequence). This CDR3 is 14 amino acids long. The V and J ends lost 4 bases and 3 bases, in that order; junction bases with no gene match: 6. CDR3 bases: TGTGCCTGGACCCCGGGGGGGGTAACAGATACGCAGTATTTT. This codes for CAWTPGGVTDTQYF.

The count of this clone is one. The chain links TRBV7-9 to TRBJ2-1; tentative D call: TRBD2 (6 bases). Germline V gene sequence: CDR1 SEHNR, CDR2 FQNEAQ (reference sequence). The CDR3 loop spans 12 amino acids. V gave up 5 bases and J gave up 7 bases, with 9 bases separating them. The CDR3 spells CASSGRGNEQFF. CDR3 bases: TGTGCCAGCAGCGGACGGGGGAATGAGCAGTTCTTC.

The genes are TRBV27 and TRBJ1-6, with D possibly matching TRBD1 (6 bases). The CDR3 is made up of 18 amino acids. Looked up from germline, CDR1 is MNHEY and CDR2 is SMNVEV (reference sequence). V was trimmed by 2 bases and J by 0 bases, leaving 14 bases between them. CDR3 coding DNA: TGTGCCAGCAGTTTAAAACACTGGGGGCGCTCCTATAATTCACCCCTCCACTTT. Amino acids: CASSLKHWGRSYNSPLHF.

The V and J genes are TRBV28 and TRBJ1-5; TRBD1 is a possible D gene (6 bases). Between the trimmed V and J ends, which lost 6 bases and 4 bases, there was a span of 19 bases. CDR1 is MDHEN, CDR2 SYDVKM, per germline. The CDR3 spans 16 residues. The CDR3 sequence is CASSLPRDTTNQPQHF. CDR3 nucleotide sequence: TGTGCCAGCAGCCTCCCCCGGGACACAACAAATCAGCCCCAGCATTTT. Full variable domain (rest looked up from reference TRBV28 and TRBJ1-5): DVKVTQSSRYLVKRTGEKVFLECVQDMDHENMFWYRQDPGLGLRLIYFSYDVKMKEKGDIPEGYSVSREKKERFSLILESASTNQTSMYLCASSLPRDTTNQPQHFGDGTRLSIL.

A few counts support this clone. CDR3 loop: CASRGDRGLYTF. The DNA for the CDR3 is TGTGCCAGCAGGGGGGACAGGGGCCTTTACACCTTC. This chain joins TRBV28 and TRBJ1-2, with 10 bases identical to TRBD1. CDR3 length equals 12 residues. With 6 bases clipped from V and 11 bases from J, the junction kept 6 bases outside the gene matches. The germline CDR1 and CDR2 sequences are MDHEN and SYDVKM.

The V and J genes are TRBV7-2 and TRBJ1-5, with a weak D call TRBD1 (5 bases). V dropped 7 bases and J dropped 1 base, with 14 bases sitting between them. The CDR3 extends over 15 amino acids. Germline-derived CDR1 and CDR2 are SGHTA and FQGNSA. CDR3 sequence reads: CASNPGGWSNQPQHF. The CDR3 nucleotides are TGTGCCAGCAACCCGGGGGGATGGAGCAATCAGCCCCAGCATTTT.

The J gene is TRBJ1-5, the V gene TRBV7-8; possibly TRBD1 for D (5 bases). CDR3 size: 16 residues. Per the germline V gene, CDR1 is SGHVS and CDR2 is FQNEAQ. V lost 5 bases, J lost 0 bases, and 14 bases lay in between. CDR3 loop: CASSQGLPFSNQPQHF. CDR3 bases: TGTGCCAGCAGCCAGGGACTGCCCTTTAGCAATCAGCCCCAGCATTTT.

The CDR3 DNA follows: TGTGCCAGCAGGGCCCCAGGGGTGAACACTGAAGCTTTCTTT. Translation: CASRAPGVNTEAFF. This rearrangement joins TRBV28 to TRBJ1-1, with D perhaps TRBD1 (6 bases). The V end was cut by 6 bases, the J end by 0 bases, with 11 bases between. Germline assignment: CDR1 MDHEN and CDR2 SYDVKM. This CDR3 spans 14 amino acids.

This clone has a handful of counts. The genes are TRBV7-9 and TRBJ2-1; 11 bases map to TRBD2. Germline V gives CDR1 SEHNR, CDR2 FQNEAQ (reference sequence). The CDR3 runs 16 residues. Trimming removed 2 bases from V and 2 bases from J; junction bases left unmatched: 2. The CDR3 sequence is CASSLTSGGPYNEQFF. CDR3 DNA: TGTGCCAGCAGCTTAACTAGCGGGGGACCCTACAATGAGCAGTTCTTC.

The V gene is TRBV7-2, the J gene TRBJ1-6; D not resolved. CDR1 and CDR2 from the germline V gene are SGHTA and FQGNSA. Between the trimmed V and J ends, which lost 0 bases and 7 bases, there was a span of 4 bases. The CDR3 is made up of 13 amino acids. CDR3 in amino acids: CASSLALNSPLHF. The DNA for the CDR3 is TGTGCCAGCAGCTTAGCGTTAAATTCACCCCTCCACTTT.

The V gene is TRBV6-5, the J gene TRBJ1-6; 8 nucleotides line up with TRBD1. J gave up 5 bases and V 2 bases, and 5 bases lay outside the gene matches. The V gene's germline CDR1 is MNHEY and CDR2 SVGAGI. This CDR3 region has 16 residues. The CDR3 reads CASSYRTGSNNSPLHF. CDR3 coding DNA: TGTGCCAGCAGTTACAGGACAGGGTCGAATAATTCACCCCTCCACTTT.

The rearrangement uses TRBV5-6 and TRBJ2-6; no clear D gene. The CDR3 length is 16 residues. Per germline, CDR1 SGHDT and CDR2 YYEEEE. V lost 0 bases and J 2 bases, leaving 9 bases between the germline ends. The CDR3 loop is CASSLVGTTGANVLTF. CDR3 bases: TGTGCCAGCAGCTTGGTCGGAACTACTGGGGCCAACGTCCTGACTTTC.

This clone was observed once. The rearrangement joins TRBV30 to TRBJ1-2; 7 bases map to TRBD1. Germline V gene data show CDR1 as GTSNPN and CDR2 as SVGIG (reference sequence). With 3 bases clipped from V and 2 bases from J, the junction kept 9 bases outside the gene matches. This CDR3 spans 15 amino acids. CDR3 in DNA: TGTGCCTGGAGGTGGGGCAGGGGGTACAACTATGGCTACACCTTC. The encoded protein is CAWRWGRGYNYGYTF.